Sequencing of this T cell receptor beta chain was carried out in a study of patients and donors after allogeneic stem cell transplantation. The CDR3 contains 15 residues. The germline V and J ends were trimmed by 6 bases and 11 bases, with 23 bases remaining between them. This clonotype was detected ten times or more. Via MiXCR, TCRdb re-called the RT-PCR reads, giving one row per CDR3 protein. The sample has about 400,000 distinct CDR3 sequences, 16% seen once. The TCR sequence derives from a human donor who was either an allogeneic HSCT recipient or a stem cell or donor lymphocyte infusion donor (not recorded which). It is not recorded whose cells these are; they may come from a transplant donor. The specimen was blood, either unsorted or a sorted T cell fraction (not recorded which). The chain has TRBV12-3 or TRBV12-4 and TRBJ1-5; weak D call: TRBD1 (6 bases). The chain's CDR3 is CASRAQTGPGGTQHF. Here the CDR3 DNA reads TGTGCCAGCAGAGCCCAGACAGGTCCGGGGGGGACCCAGCATTTT.